The TCR beta chain under discussion was sequenced for a study of cytomegalovirus exposure and HLA in healthy donors. Across the whole study: Genetic ancestry analysis placed about 84% of the approximately 390 donors that were genotyped in the Caucasian-associated cluster. Study findings and constraints: Follow-up analysis later connected one missense variant in DCLRE1C with trimming of TCR beta V- and J-genes. The availability of immune exposure information extended only to CMV serostatus.

Regarding this clone: Its target is unknown.

With 60 Vbeta and 13 Jbeta primers, the PCR was carried out. Sequencing used immunoSEQ multiplex PCR; TCRdb keeps in-frame clones, though not all of them. In the table there are roughly 100,000 clones, around 60% of which are singletons. The CDR3 is 14 amino acids. The V gene's germline CDR1 is MNHEY and CDR2 SVGAGI. Trimming stripped 0 bases from V and 5 bases from J, with 10 bases between. The genes are TRBV6-5 and TRBJ2-5; D is undetermined. This receptor was identified in a human donor in good health. The sequencing sample was made of PBMCs. The CDR3 region is CASSYSRARETQYF. The DNA for the CDR3 is TGTGCCAGCAGTTACTCGCGCGCGCGGGAGACCCAGTACTTC.